Sequencing of this T cell receptor beta chain was carried out in a study of cytomegalovirus exposure and HLA in healthy donors. Study background: An earlier analysis found 117 million unique TCR beta sequences from roughly 170 million T cells. Among the 398 genotyped donors, around 81% were placed in the Caucasian-associated ancestry cluster.

The primer mix had 60 Vbeta and 13 Jbeta primers. This table comes from immunoSEQ multiplex PCR, and its TCRdb copy is limited to in-frame clones, with some not included. Of about 170,000 clones in the sample, 75% to 90% were seen once. The CDR3 totals 18 residues. With 3 bases clipped from V and 5 bases from J, the junction kept 15 bases outside the gene matches. Germline V gene sequence: CDR1 MNHEY, CDR2 SMNVEV (reference sequence). Sequencing was done on a sample of PBMCs. The V call is TRBV27, the J call TRBJ2-3; 9 positions agree with TRBD1. This clonotype originated in a boy aged 2-15 years in good health and CMV-seronegative. CDR3 protein: CASSFEPPTGQGVDTQYF. Here the CDR3 DNA reads TGTGCCAGCAGTTTCGAACCTCCTACGGGACAGGGAGTAGATACGCAGTATTTT.